Sequencing of this TCR beta chain was carried out in a study of cytomegalovirus exposure and HLA in healthy donors. Findings of the study overall: Immune exposure information comprised only CMV serostatus. Across all donors, roughly uniform sequencing depth was an assumption of the presence/absence analyses. Some TCR beta chains (over 150 of them) were listed as cytomegalovirus-associated.

The PCR ran on 60 Vbeta and 13 Jbeta primers. Per the authors' pipeline: Per a later analysis, the number of unique TCR beta chains was around 79 million, of which around 9.9 million were shared. Measured with immunoSEQ multiplex PCR; TCRdb has only the in-frame clones, and not every one. That table is the source of V, J and clone size, and D and trimming were worked out from the DNA. The top ten hold under 3% of the sample, which has hundreds of thousands of clones, 72% seen once. As for this clone: What it binds is unknown.

This sequence originates from a female donor in good health and CMV-seronegative. Sequences were obtained from PBMCs.

The CDR3 nucleotides are TGTGCCAGCAGTCGACCCGGGCGGGACTCCTACGAGCAGTACTTC. Translated: CASSRPGRDSYEQYF. The chain employs TRBV27 and TRBJ2-7, with D perhaps matching TRBD2 (6 bases). Germline V lookup: CDR1 MNHEY, CDR2 SMNVEV (reference sequence). V was clipped by 5 bases and J by 0 bases, with 14 bases between them. The CDR3 is 15 amino acids.